Detailed here is one T cell receptor (beta chain). What it binds is unknown. Profiling relied on immunoSEQ multiplex PCR, and the TCRdb table lists in-frame clones only, not all of them. The data show fewer than 100,000 clones, approximately 91% seen once. The V gene lost 6 bases and the J gene lost 0 bases, with 9 bases spanning the gap. There are 13 residues in the CDR3. CDR1 is MNHEY, CDR2 SVGAGI, per germline. These data are taken from a study of OX40 agonist ivuxolimab in advanced cancers. Study-wide results and caveats: At doses 0.1 to 3.0 mg/kg, CD4+ and CD8+ clones expanded.

This TCR came from an adult with an advanced solid tumor such as melanoma, head and neck, liver or kidney cancer. Source: CD4+ or CD8+ T cells sorted from blood, taken in a trial of the OX40 agonist ivuxolimab. V usage is TRBV6-5 and J usage is TRBJ2-7, with D maybe TRBD2 (6 bases). The CDR3: CASSVGLSYEQYF. CDR3 nucleotides: TGTGCCAGCAGCGTGGGACTCTCCTACGAGCAGTACTTC.